The T cell receptor (beta chain) under discussion was sequenced for a study of resident and recirculating memory T cells in vitiligo (dated by TCRdb to about 2018). In terms of the full investigation: The study took epidermis from shave biopsies of two lesional and two nonlesional sites, plus PBMCs, from each of a few stable vitiligo patients for TCR beta sequencing. Without cell sorting, samples were homogenized immediately before genomic DNA was extracted using the Qiagen DNeasy Blood & Tissue Kit. The human TCR beta sequencing was designed to test whether specific clones found in lesional vitiligo skin differed from the clones found in nonlesional skin and in blood.

Points the paper makes about the study in general: No unique dominant TCR clone was detected, and variation in clonality was observed among vitiligo lesions. Because TCR sequences were not shared across biopsy sites or across patients, the findings suggest that different lesions are infiltrated by different T cell clones, a pattern described as private specificity. Working out how much the T cell clones identified in the vitiligo lesions and the human Trm versus Tcm pools each contribute will require future mechanistic studies. Even within a single patient, overlap and correlation analysis found no significant repertoire overlap between any biopsies apart from each lesion compared with itself.

Worth noting for this clone: No antigen is known for it. No much larger clonotype is one base removed from it; base qualities were not supplied.

V loses 3 bases of germline sequence and J loses 6 bases, and the interval between the two ends is 9 bases. From cysteine to phenylalanine, the CDR3 is 13 amino acids long. Just the 39-base CDR3 DNA is kept, in frame starting at base 1. The germline V gene supplies CDR1 SGHVS and CDR2 FNYEAQ. Stable vitiligo was defined as no change in lesions over the previous 6 months. Stable patients also had to lack confetti depigmentation, a clinical sign of active vitiligo. Patients who had been treated within the previous three months were excluded. PBMCs were isolated from heparinized blood by Ficoll density gradient centrifugation and then flash-frozen. TCR beta chains were amplified from genomic DNA using the immunoSEQ hsTCRB kit. TCR beta libraries were sequenced on an Illumina MiSeq instrument by the immunoSEQ service. The study's processing was this. Analysis of the repertoire data was performed with the immunoSEQ Analyzer. TCRdb stores this immuneACCESS table with in-frame sequences only. Part of the clones is absent; in the studies checked, under half of the shortfall reflects unresolved V genes, and no reason is known for the rest. D and trimming come from the DNA, and the V and J calls and clone size come from that table. The sample table lists tens of thousands of clones, just over 90% of them with a count of one. The ten largest clonotypes hold about 5% of the sample.

This receptor was obtained from a male donor with vitiligo. Rearrangement joined TRBV7-6 to TRBJ2-1; the D gene is unclear. Sequencing used blood. Here the CDR3 is given as CASSLAGLNEQFF. At the DNA level, the sequence is TGTGCCAGCAGCTTGGCAGGCCTCAATGAGCAGTTCTTC.